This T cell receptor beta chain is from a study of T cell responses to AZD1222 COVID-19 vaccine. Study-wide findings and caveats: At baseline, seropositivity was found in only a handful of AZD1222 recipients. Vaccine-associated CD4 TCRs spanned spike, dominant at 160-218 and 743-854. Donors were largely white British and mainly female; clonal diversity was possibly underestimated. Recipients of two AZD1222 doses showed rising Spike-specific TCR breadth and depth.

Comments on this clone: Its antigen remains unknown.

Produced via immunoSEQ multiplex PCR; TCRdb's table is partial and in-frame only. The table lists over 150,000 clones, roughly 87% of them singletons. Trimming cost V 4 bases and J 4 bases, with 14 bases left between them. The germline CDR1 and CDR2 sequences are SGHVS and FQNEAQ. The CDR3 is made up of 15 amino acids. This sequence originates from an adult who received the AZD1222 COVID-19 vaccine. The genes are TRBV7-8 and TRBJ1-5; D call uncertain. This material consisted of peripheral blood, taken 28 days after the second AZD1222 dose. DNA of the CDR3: TGTGCCAGCAGCTACAGCAAGGGCAAGAATCAGCCCCAGCATTTT. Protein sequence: CASSYSKGKNQPQHF.